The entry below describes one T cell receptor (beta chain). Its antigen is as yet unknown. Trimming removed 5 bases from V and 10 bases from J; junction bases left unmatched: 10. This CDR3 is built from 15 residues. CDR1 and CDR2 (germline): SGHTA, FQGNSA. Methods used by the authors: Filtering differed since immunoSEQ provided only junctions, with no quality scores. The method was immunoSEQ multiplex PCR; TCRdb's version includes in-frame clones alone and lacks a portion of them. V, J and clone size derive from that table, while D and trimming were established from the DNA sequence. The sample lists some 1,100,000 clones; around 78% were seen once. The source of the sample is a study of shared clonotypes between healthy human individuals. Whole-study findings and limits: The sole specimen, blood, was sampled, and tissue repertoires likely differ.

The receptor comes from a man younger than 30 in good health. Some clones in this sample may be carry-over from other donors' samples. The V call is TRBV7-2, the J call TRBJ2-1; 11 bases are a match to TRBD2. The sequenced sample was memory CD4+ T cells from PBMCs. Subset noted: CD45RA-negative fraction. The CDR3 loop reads CASSMSLAGEVEQFF. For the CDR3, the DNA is TGTGCCAGCAGCATGTCACTAGCGGGAGAGGTGGAGCAGTTCTTC.